This TCR beta chain came from a study of blood T cell repertoires in COVID-19. Study summary: The United States, Italy and Spain were the sources of the acute and convalescent COVID-19 samples.

The V end was cut by 0 bases, the J end by 6 bases, with 17 bases between. This CDR3 is 16 amino acids long. The germline V gene has CDR1 SEHNR and CDR2 FQNEAQ (reference sequence). The data were produced by immunoSEQ multiplex PCR, yet TCRdb's version contains in-frame clones alone and is incomplete. The profile shows a few hundred thousand clones, about 90% of them singletons. Enrollees, roughly 18 to 89 years old, lived in approximately 25 US areas. Contact with a PCR-confirmed or clinician-diagnosed COVID-19 case occurred within 2 weeks of entry. The chain employs TRBV7-9 and TRBJ1-2; possible D gene TRBD1, 6 bases. The specimen was PBMCs or T cells enriched from blood (not recorded which). The TCR comes from a woman aged 45-65 years who had been exposed to COVID-19. The CDR3 DNA reads TGTGCCAGCAGCTTAGCCCCGACAGGCTGGGACGATGGCTACACCTTC. Its protein is CASSLAPTGWDDGYTF.